Described below is a single T cell receptor (beta chain) sequence and its context. This sample was taken from a study of T cell responses to AZD1222 COVID-19 vaccine. Clones were sequenced by immunoSEQ multiplex PCR, and TCRdb holds only the in-frame ones, with some missing. The sample includes around 200,000 clones, about 92% of them seen just once. The germline V and J ends were trimmed by 2 bases and 7 bases, with 14 bases remaining between them. Germline CDR1 and CDR2: SQVTM and ANQGSEA. The CDR3 has 13 residues. This TCR came from an adult in good health. The chain couples TRBV29-1 to TRBJ1-2; TRBD1 is a possible D gene (5 bases). Source: peripheral blood, taken on day 0 of AZD1222 vaccination. CDR3 amino acids: CSVELRVAIGYTF. CDR3 bases: TGCAGCGTTGAACTCAGGGTTGCTATTGGCTACACCTTC.